The 10 T cell receptor beta chains reported below all come from one sample, sequenced in a study of T cells in Graves' hyperthyroidism and ophthalmopathy. TCR beta CDR3 region amplification was performed from RNA transcripts. TCR CDR3 regions were first amplified by RT-PCR with HTBI primers. TCRdb passed the multiplex PCR reads through MiXCR, listing each CDR3 protein once. The sample lists fewer than 700,000 distinct CDR3 sequences, 15% to 20% seen once, with around 4% in the top ten. Sequenced material: blood. All receptors come from a woman in her 30s with Graves' hyperthyroidism.

This clonotype was picked up many times. J is TRBJ1-2 and V is TRBV5-1; 8 bases line up with TRBD1. Trimming removed 1 base from V and 4 bases from J; junction bases left unmatched: 3. This CDR3 comprises 14 residues. The germline V gene has CDR1 SGHRS and CDR2 YFSETQ. As DNA, the CDR3 is TGCGCCAGCAGCTTGACAGGGGGGACCTATGGCTACACCTTC. This encodes CASSLTGGTYGYTF.

This clonotype showed up many times. The chain carries TRBV2 and TRBJ1-6; 8 nucleotides align to TRBD1. The CDR3 is 14 residues long. V gave up 7 bases and J gave up 6 bases; unmatched junction bases: 5. Germline-derived CDR1 and CDR2 are SNHLY and FYNNEI. CDR3 protein: CASTGGWGNSPLHF. Written as DNA, the CDR3 is TGTGCCAGCACAGGGGGCTGGGGTAATTCACCCCTCCACTTT.

This clonotype occurred many times. CDR3 in amino acids: CASSRAQGYEQYF. The CDR3 nucleotides read TGCGCCAGCAGCCGGGCTCAAGGGTACGAGCAGTACTTC. The V gene is TRBV4-3, the J gene TRBJ2-7; D is unresolved. Per germline, CDR1 LGHNA and CDR2 YSLEER. The V gene lost 4 bases and the J gene lost 4 bases, with 11 bases spanning the gap. This CDR3 contains 13 residues.

This clonotype was counted at least ten times. The V gene is TRBV9, the J gene TRBJ2-1; 7 nucleotides align to TRBD2. The trim removed 5 bases at V and 4 bases at J, leaving 9 bases unmatched. CDR1 is SGDLS and CDR2 is YYNGEE in the germline V gene. The CDR3 sequence is 15 residues long. The CDR3 here is CASSPSGTPYNEQFF. Here the CDR3 DNA reads TGTGCCAGCAGTCCTAGCGGTACCCCATACAATGAGCAGTTCTTC.

The chain has TRBV4-1 and TRBJ2-6, with 10 bases lining up with TRBD1. The CDR3 has 18 amino acids. The J segment lost 0 bases and the V segment lost 0 bases, leaving 2 bases of the junction unmatched. Germline CDR1 is MGHRA and CDR2 is YSYEKL. CDR3 sequence reads: CASSQETGGISGANVLTF. The CDR3 DNA sequence: TGCGCCAGCAGCCAAGAGACAGGGGGCATCTCTGGGGCCAACGTCCTGACTTTC.

As concerns this clonotype: An end of the junction differs from the germline gene, which may be a read error. The rearrangement links TRBV5-6 to TRBJ1-4; D gene uncertain. Germline V lookup: CDR1 SGHDT, CDR2 YYEEEE. The CDR3 length is 16 residues. The CDR3 protein is CASSLRIPATNKKLFF. The CDR3 DNA is TGTGCCAGCAGCTTACGTATACCCGCAACTAATAAAAAACTGTTTTTT.

This clonotype occurred many times. The gene calls are TRBV10-3 and TRBJ2-7, with a weak D call TRBD2 (6 bases). CDR1 is ENHRY and CDR2 is SYGVKD in the germline V gene. V lost 10 bases to trimming and J lost 7 bases, with 14 bases between them. The length of the CDR3 is 11 residues. CDR3 amino acids: CATAGSREQYF. The DNA of the CDR3 is TGTGCCACGGCGGGGTCGAGGGAGCAGTACTTC.

This clonotype was picked up a small number of times. The rearrangement uses TRBV6-2 or TRBV6-3 and TRBJ2-7; 9 bases agree with TRBD2. CDR3 length equals 17 residues. Losses at the gene ends were 4 bases for V and 5 bases for J; bases not matched to a gene: 15. The V gene's germline CDR1 is MNHEY and CDR2 SVGEGT. CDR3 DNA sequence: TGTGCCAGCAGTTTCATTTCCGCGACTAGCGGTCTGGACGAGCAGTACTTC. It yields the protein CASSFISATSGLDEQYF.

This clonotype was seen repeatedly, ten times or more. The chain has TRBV7-2 and TRBJ2-1; TRBD1 is a possible D gene (5 bases). The V end lost 3 bases, the J end lost 10 bases, and 16 bases lay between the germline ends. CDR1 is SGHTA, CDR2 FQGNSA, per germline. This CDR3 is built from 14 residues. The CDR3 DNA follows: TGTGCCAGCAGCTTCAACCAGGGCCCCAACGAGCAGTTCTTC. Translation: CASSFNQGPNEQFF.

This clonotype has a count of ten or more. V usage is TRBV7-9 and J usage is TRBJ2-1; the match to TRBD1 covers 9 bases. Germline V lookup: CDR1 SEHNR, CDR2 FQNEAQ (reference sequence). This CDR3 spans 14 amino acids. V dropped 2 bases and J dropped 7; count of bases not matched to a gene: 3. The CDR3 is CASSLIGTGNEQFF. The CDR3 DNA is TGTGCCAGCAGCTTAATTGGGACAGGGAATGAGCAGTTCTTC.